The 23 T cell receptor beta chains below come from one sample, sequenced in a study of cytomegalovirus exposure and HLA in healthy donors. It was with 60 Vbeta and 13 Jbeta primers that the PCR ran. The table came from immunoSEQ multiplex PCR; TCRdb's copy has only in-frame clones and leaves some out. The sample consists of approximately 170,000 clones, 77% of them appearing once. The sample taken for sequencing was PBMCs. These receptors originate from a woman between 40 and 55 years old in good health and CMV-seropositive.

The rearrangement links TRBV7-9 to TRBJ2-1, with D possibly TRBD1 on 5 matching bases. CDR1 and CDR2 from the germline V gene are SEHNR and FQNEAQ (reference sequence). The CDR3 length is 16 residues. The germline V and J ends were trimmed by 0 bases and 5 bases, with 14 bases remaining between them. The CDR3 loop is CASSLAAGSNHNEQFF. The CDR3 DNA follows: TGTGCCAGCAGCTTAGCGGCAGGGTCGAACCACAATGAGCAGTTCTTC.

V gene TRBV5-6 combines with J gene TRBJ2-7; possibly TRBD2 for D (5 bases). Germline CDR1 and CDR2: SGHDT and YYEEEE. Trimming removed 0 bases from V and 2 bases from J, with 9 bases in between. The CDR3 runs to 14 residues. The CDR3 region is CASSLDGEAYEQYF. The DNA for the CDR3 is TGTGCCAGCAGCTTGGACGGGGAAGCCTACGAGCAGTACTTC.

V and J are TRBV4-3 and TRBJ2-3; the D gene is possibly TRBD2 (5 bases). This CDR3 spans 14 amino acids. Germline lookup yields CDR1 LGHNA and CDR2 YSLEER. Trimming cost V 0 bases and J 4 bases, with 8 bases left between them. The CDR3, as DNA: TGCGCCAGCAGCCAAGATCGGGGTCCAGATACGCAGTATTTT. It is translated as CASSQDRGPDTQYF.

This rearrangement joins TRBV28 to TRBJ1-6, with D maybe TRBD1 (6 bases). The CDR3 spans 14 residues. Germline lookup yields CDR1 MDHEN and CDR2 SYDVKM. The V end was cut by 5 bases, the J end by 9 bases, with 14 bases between. The CDR3 nucleotides read TGTGCCAGCAGTCCTCCAGGGGCGCCTTCACCCCTCCACTTT. Amino acid sequence: CASSPPGAPSPLHF.

The V and J genes are TRBV7-9 and TRBJ1-2; unclear D gene. Trimming cost V 1 base and J 7 bases, with 7 bases left between them. This CDR3 is 12 amino acids long. The germline CDR1 and CDR2 sequences are SEHNR and FQNEAQ (reference sequence). The CDR3 loop is CASSLGETGYTF. The CDR3, as DNA: TGTGCCAGCAGCTTAGGGGAGACTGGCTACACCTTC.

For this clone: The CDR3 does not end in the conserved phenylalanine or tryptophan, so this is likely a read error. No DNA is shown, since the ends of the CDR3 on it are uncertain; the CDR3 is the one TCRdb lists. CDR3 in amino acids: CASSCPTSDS. The chain has TRBV6-5 and TRBJ2-3; no check of the table's D call, TRBD2, against the DNA was made. The CDR3 adds up to 10 amino acids, both ends counted. The germline V gene encodes CDR1 MNHEY and CDR2 SVGAGI.

This clone appeared a few times. The rearrangement uses TRBV6-1 and TRBJ1-1; D may be TRBD1 (6 bases). The V and J ends lost 4 bases and 1 base respectively, with 13 bases between them. The CDR3 totals 15 residues. The germline V gene encodes CDR1 MNHNS and CDR2 SASEGT. The CDR3 sequence: CASSGLGAGNTEAFF. CDR3 bases: TGTGCCAGCAGTGGATTGGGGGCTGGGAACACTGAAGCTTTCTTT.

DNA of the CDR3: TGCGCCAGCAGCCAAATGGGACTAGCGGGGAACACCGGGGAGCTGTTTTTT. Its protein product is CASSQMGLAGNTGELFF. The chain has TRBV4-1 and TRBJ2-2, with 12 bases fitting TRBD2. The V segment lost 2 bases and the J segment 1 base; nucleotides outside the gene matches: 2. CDR3 size: 17 residues. Germline CDR1 MGHRA, CDR2 YSYEKL.

This chain links TRBV5-1 with TRBJ1-1; 8 bases fit TRBD1. This CDR3 has 13 amino acids. Germline loops: CDR1 SGHRS, CDR2 YFSETQ. V lost 4 bases to trimming and J lost 7 bases; unmatched junction nucleotides: 6. The CDR3 loop is CASSPGQGIEAFF. CDR3 bases: TGCGCCAGCAGCCCAGGACAGGGAATTGAAGCTTTCTTT.

In this sample, this clone turned up a few times. The V and J genes are TRBV10-3 and TRBJ2-7, with TRBD2 identical over 8 bases. The CDR3 sequence is 13 residues long. The V gene end was trimmed by 6 bases and the J gene end by 2 bases; junction bases not matched to a gene: 3. Looked up from germline, CDR1 is ENHRY and CDR2 is SYGVKD. The DNA for the CDR3 is TGTGCCATCAGGGCGGGAGGTCCCTACGAGCAGTACTTC. Residues: CAIRAGGPYEQYF.

Comments on this clone: The same CDR3 also results from other DNA sequences found in this sample. The chain has TRBV2 and TRBJ2-3; 9 positions match TRBD2. Germline V gene data show CDR1 as SNHLY and CDR2 as FYNNEI. Trimming took 3 bases from V and 0 from J; bases not matched to a gene: 7. This CDR3 comprises 17 residues. In nucleotides, the CDR3 is TGTGCCAGCAGTGATATGGCTAGCGGGGACAGCACAGATACGCAGTATTTT. Its translation: CASSDMASGDSTDTQYF.

This clone was counted only a few times. The CDR3 nucleotides read TGTGCCAGCAGCTTAGGGAAGTGGGCTCGGTACGAGCAGTACTTC. This translates into CASSLGKWARYEQYF. V and J are TRBV11-2 and TRBJ2-7; no reliable D call. Per germline, CDR1 SGHAT and CDR2 FQNNGV. This CDR3 region has 15 residues. V lost 1 base and J 4 bases, leaving 14 bases between the germline ends.

V usage is TRBV11-2 and J usage is TRBJ2-3; tentatively, D is TRBD2 (6 bases). The CDR3 loop spans 12 amino acids. Between the trimmed V and J ends, which lost 4 bases and 5 bases, there was a span of 7 bases. CDR1 is SGHAT, CDR2 FQNNGV, per germline. The CDR3 protein is CASSWGEDTQYF. The CDR3 DNA follows: TGTGCCAGCAGCTGGGGGGAAGATACGCAGTATTTT. The full variable domain, its missing parts supplied by reference TRBV11-2 and TRBJ2-3, is EAGVAQSPRYKIIEKRQSVAFWCNPISGHATLYWYQQILGQGPKLLIQFQNNGVVDDSQLPKDRFSAERLKGVDSTLKIQPAKLEDSAVYLCASSWGEDTQYFGPGTRLTVL.

This chain connects TRBV27 to TRBJ1-1, with D hard to call. Germline CDR1 reads MNHEY; CDR2 reads SMNVEV (reference sequence). There are 13 residues in the CDR3. V lost 2 bases and J 3 bases, leaving 7 bases between the germline ends. This CDR3 reads CASSLRQDTEAFF. The DNA of the CDR3 is TGTGCCAGCAGTTTAAGGCAGGACACTGAAGCTTTCTTT.

The chain employs TRBV7-9 and TRBJ2-3, with 8 bases identical to TRBD2. V shed 1 base, J shed 5 bases, and the junction held 11 bases outside the gene matches. The germline V gene has CDR1 SEHNR and CDR2 FQNEAQ (reference sequence). This CDR3 is built from 17 residues. The CDR3 nucleotides read TGTGCCAGCAGCTTAGAGAGGAGTAGCGGGATGTTAGATACGCAGTATTTT. It specifies CASSLERSSGMLDTQYF.

The chain carries TRBV5-1 and TRBJ2-3, with 9 bases matching TRBD2. Germline CDR1 and CDR2: SGHRS and YFSETQ. V lost 2 bases, J lost 2 bases, and 6 bases stayed unmatched. The CDR3 has 16 amino acids. The CDR3 sequence is CASSFIAGAITDTQYF. For the CDR3, the DNA is TGCGCCAGCAGCTTCATAGCGGGAGCGATCACAGATACGCAGTATTTT.

The table lists this clone with a few counts. The CDR3 reads CASSPLVGGQETQYF. CDR3 DNA sequence: TGCGCCAGCAGCCCATTAGTGGGAGGGCAAGAGACCCAGTACTTC. The chain links TRBV5-1 to TRBJ2-5; 7 positions agree with TRBD2. CDR3 length: 15 amino acids. CDR1 and CDR2 from the germline V gene are SGHRS and YFSETQ. V shed 4 bases, J shed 2 bases, and the junction held 8 bases outside the gene matches.

J is TRBJ2-1 and V is TRBV12-5; 9 bases fit TRBD1. Trimming took 5 bases from V and 5 from J; bases not matched to a gene: 13. Looked up from germline, CDR1 is LGHNT and CDR2 is FRNRAP. This CDR3 is built from 17 residues. CDR3 nucleotides: TGTGCTAGTGGTAGGAGATTGGGGACAGGGTGGAACAATGAGCAGTTCTTC. Translating gives CASGRRLGTGWNNEQFF. Supplemented by reference TRBV12-5 and TRBJ2-1, the full variable domain reads DARVTQTPRHKVTEMGQEVTMRCQPILGHNTVFWYRQTMMQGLELLAYFRNRAPLDDSGMPKDRFSAEMPDATLATLKIQPSEPRDSAVYFCASGRRLGTGWNNEQFFGPGTRLTVL.

The sample holds a few counts of this clone. V gene TRBV6-6 combines with J gene TRBJ1-1; TRBD1 matches 7 bases. This CDR3 is 13 amino acids long. Germline assignment: CDR1 MNHNY and CDR2 SVGAGI (reference sequence). Losses at the gene ends were 2 bases for V and 5 bases for J; bases not matched to a gene: 2. CDR3 DNA sequence: TGTGCCAGCAGTTACACACAGGGGACTGAAGCTTTCTTT. It encodes CASSYTQGTEAFF.

This chain connects TRBV5-6 to TRBJ1-5, with D maybe TRBD1 (6 bases). Per germline, CDR1 SGHDT and CDR2 YYEEEE. CDR3 length: 16 amino acids. Trimming shortened V by 4 bases and J by 4 bases, and 18 bases separated the two germline ends. CDR3 loop: CASSPFDRRDNQPQHF. In nucleotides, the CDR3 is TGTGCCAGCAGCCCATTCGACAGGAGAGATAATCAGCCCCAGCATTTT.

Worth noting for this clone: The identical CDR3 is also encoded by other nucleotide sequences in the sample. V usage is TRBV19 and J usage is TRBJ1-5, with D uncertain. The CDR3 length is 14 residues. The germline gives CDR1 LNHDA, CDR2 SQIVND (reference sequence). The V end was cut by 4 bases, the J end by 3 bases, with 10 bases between. The CDR3 bases are TGTGCCAGTAGTAAGCAAGTCTACAATCAGCCCCAGCATTTT. Protein product: CASSKQVYNQPQHF.

This clone was seen just once. The chain is built from TRBV18 and TRBJ1-1; D unclear. The CDR3 is 15 amino acids. The germline V gene has CDR1 KGHSH and CDR2 LQKENI. The V and J ends lost 3 bases and 1 base respectively, with 12 bases between them. CDR3 sequence reads: CASSPGLDSNTEAFF. In DNA form, the CDR3 reads TGTGCCAGCTCACCCGGGTTAGATTCGAACACTGAAGCTTTCTTT.

This clone was observed a handful of times. This chain links TRBV30 with TRBJ2-7; no clear D. V was pared by 3 bases and J by 0 bases, with 6 bases between. The germline gives CDR1 GTSNPN, CDR2 SVGIG (reference sequence). The CDR3 is 12 amino acids. The CDR3 is CAWRHDSYEQYF. DNA for the CDR3: TGTGCCTGGAGACATGACTCCTACGAGCAGTACTTC. Based on the CDR3 plus reference TRBV30 and TRBJ2-7, the full variable domain is SQTIHQWPATLVQPVGSPLSLECTVEGTSNPNLYWYRQAAGRGLQLLFYSVGIGQISSEVPQNLSASRPQDRQFILSSKKLLLSDSGFYLCAWRHDSYEQYFGPGTRLTVT.